A selection of T cell receptor beta chains follows, all from one sample in a study of cytomegalovirus exposure and HLA in healthy donors. Using immunoSEQ multiplex PCR, the repertoire was profiled, and TCRdb retains in-frame clones only, with some absent. The sample has tens of thousands of clones, more than 75% seen once. Sequenced sample: PBMCs. The receptors derive from a man aged 25-45 years in good health and CMV-seronegative. The CDR3 runs from the conserved cysteine through the conserved F or W. The order of the fields is V gene, D gene, clone size, J gene, CDR3 DNA, CDR3 protein. D genes are given only for firm matches. Clone size, where shown, is once, few, many, or a class for clones that have expanded.

V gene: TRBV18
D gene: -
clone size: once
J gene: TRBJ1-6
CDR3 DNA: TGTGCCAGCTCACCCCTGCCCCAGGGAGGCGGCTCCTATAATTCACCCCTCCACTTT
CDR3 protein: CASSPLPQGGGSYNSPLHF

V gene: TRBV30
D gene: -
clone size: -
J gene: TRBJ1-2
CDR3 DNA: TGTGCCTGGAGAAACAGGGAGGGTAACTATGGCTACACCTTC
CDR3 protein: CAWRNREGNYGYTF

V gene: TRBV5-4
D gene: TRBD2
clone size: -
J gene: TRBJ2-3
CDR3 DNA: TGTGCCAGCAGTTCGGTAGCGGGGGGGCCGGATACGCAGTATTTT
CDR3 protein: CASSSVAGGPDTQYF

V gene: TRBV9
D gene: -
clone size: -
J gene: TRBJ2-1
CDR3 DNA: TGTGCCAGCAGCGTAGTTGCAGGGGCTGGTGAGCAGTTCTTC
CDR3 protein: CASSVVAGAGEQFF

V gene: TRBV29-1
D gene: -
clone size: -
J gene: TRBJ2-2
CDR3 DNA: TGCAGCGTTGACGACCAGGGGAACACCGGGGAGCTGTTTTTT
CDR3 protein: CSVDDQGNTGELFF

V gene: TRBV5-1
D gene: -
clone size: -
J gene: TRBJ1-1
CDR3 DNA: TGCGCCAGCAGCTTCTCCGGGGGGGTTGAAGCTTTCTTT
CDR3 protein: CASSFSGGVEAFF

V gene: TRBV15
D gene: -
clone size: -
J gene: TRBJ2-7
CDR3 DNA: TGTGCCACCAGCAGAGATCAGGGATTCTACGAGCAGTACTTC
CDR3 protein: CATSRDQGFYEQYF

V gene: TRBV15
D gene: -
clone size: -
J gene: TRBJ2-6
CDR3 DNA: TGTGCCACCAGCAGTTTCAGGGGTTCTGGGGCCAACGTCCTGACTTTC
CDR3 protein: CATSSFRGSGANVLTF

V gene: TRBV5-1
D gene: TRBD2
clone size: -
J gene: TRBJ2-7
CDR3 DNA: TGCGCCAGCCGGGAGGGGGGATCCTACGAGCAGTACTTC
CDR3 protein: CASREGGSYEQYF

V gene: TRBV7-8
D gene: TRBD1
clone size: -
J gene: TRBJ2-7
CDR3 DNA: TGTGCCAGCAGCTTAGGACAGGGGGGGTACGAGCAGTACTTC
CDR3 protein: CASSLGQGGYEQYF

V gene: TRBV9
D gene: -
clone size: -
J gene: TRBJ2-7
CDR3 DNA: TGTGCCAGCAGCGTAGGGTGGACAGCCCTCGCCGAGCAGTACTTC
CDR3 protein: CASSVGWTALAEQYF

V gene: TRBV5-1
D gene: -
clone size: few
J gene: TRBJ2-5
CDR3 DNA: TGCGCCAGCAGCTTGAATCGCTCCGGGACAACACAAGAGACCCAGTACTTC
CDR3 protein: CASSLNRSGTTQETQYF

V gene: TRBV5-1
D gene: -
clone size: -
J gene: TRBJ2-3
CDR3 DNA: TGCGCCAGCAGACAGGAGACCCCTAGCACAGATACGCAGTATTTT
CDR3 protein: CASRQETPSTDTQYF

V gene: TRBV20-1
D gene: -
clone size: -
J gene: TRBJ2-7
CDR3 DNA: TGCAGTGCTAGTTCAGGTTACGAGCAGTACTTC
CDR3 protein: CSASSGYEQYF

V gene: TRBV28
D gene: TRBD1
clone size: -
J gene: TRBJ1-1
CDR3 DNA: TGTGCCAGCAGTTCCCGGACAGGGGGTAGAACTGAAGCTTTCTTT
CDR3 protein: CASSSRTGGRTEAFF

V gene: TRBV7-3
D gene: -
clone size: -
J gene: TRBJ2-1
CDR3 DNA: TGTGCCAGCAGCAAGACAGGTTGGGAGCAGTTCTTC
CDR3 protein: CASSKTGWEQFF

V gene: TRBV29-1
D gene: -
clone size: -
J gene: TRBJ1-1
CDR3 DNA: TGCCGCGGGGGGGGGACATTTAACACTGAAGCTTTCTTT
CDR3 protein: CRGGGTFNTEAFF

V gene: TRBV19
D gene: -
clone size: -
J gene: TRBJ1-1
CDR3 DNA: TGTGCCAGTAGTACCCCGGGCACTGAAGCTTTCTTT
CDR3 protein: CASSTPGTEAFF

V gene: TRBV5-1
D gene: TRBD1
clone size: -
J gene: TRBJ2-5
CDR3 DNA: TGCGCCAGCAGCAGACAGGGGCAGGGAGAGACCCAGTACTTC
CDR3 protein: CASSRQGQGETQYF

V gene: TRBV11-2
D gene: TRBD1
clone size: -
J gene: TRBJ1-5
CDR3 DNA: TGTGCCAGCAGCCGTTCCCAGGGGGCAGGCAATCAGCCCCAGCATTTT
CDR3 protein: CASSRSQGAGNQPQHF